Listed below are T cell receptor beta chains from one sample, sequenced in a study of T cells in Graves' hyperthyroidism and ophthalmopathy. TCRdb reprocessed the multiplex PCR reads with MiXCR, giving one entry per CDR3 protein. The sample yields roughly 200,000 distinct CDR3 sequences, 15% to 20% seen once. Sample: blood. All receptors derive from a man in his forties with Graves' hyperthyroidism. Both conserved end residues are part of each CDR3. A D gene is named only where the DNA matches it firmly. Clone sizes are given selectively: once, few, many, or a class where the clone is expanded.

j_call: TRBJ2-7; clone_size: many; v_call: TRBV2; d_call: -; cdr3_nt: TGTGCCAGCAGTGATTTGCGGGGGCCGGACGAGCAGTACTTC; cdr3_aa: CASSDLRGPDEQYF
j_call: TRBJ1-1; clone_size: many; v_call: TRBV5-1; d_call: TRBD1; cdr3_nt: TGCGCCAGCAGCAGGGACAGAGTGGCTGAAGCTTTCTTT; cdr3_aa: CASSRDRVAEAFF
j_call: TRBJ2-5; clone_size: many; v_call: TRBV20-1; d_call: -; cdr3_nt: TGCAGTGCACAGGGCCAAGAGACCCAGTACTTC; cdr3_aa: CSAQGQETQYF
j_call: TRBJ2-5; clone_size: few; v_call: TRBV6-1; d_call: -; cdr3_nt: TGTGCCAGCTACCAGGGGTCGGACCAAGAGACCCAGTACTTC; cdr3_aa: CASYQGSDQETQYF
j_call: TRBJ2-1; clone_size: -; v_call: TRBV24-1; d_call: -; cdr3_nt: TGTGCCACCGCCTTCGGGACAAATGAGCAGTTCTTC; cdr3_aa: CATAFGTNEQFF
j_call: TRBJ2-3; clone_size: many; v_call: TRBV18; d_call: -; cdr3_nt: TGTGCCAGCTCCCGGGACACATCTAGCACAGATACGCAGTATTTT; cdr3_aa: CASSRDTSSTDTQYF
j_call: TRBJ1-3; clone_size: few; v_call: TRBV30; d_call: -; cdr3_nt: TGTGCCTGGAGTGGGACCGTCCAATCCTCTGGAAACACCATATATTTT; cdr3_aa: CAWSGTVQSSGNTIYF
j_call: TRBJ2-7; clone_size: -; v_call: TRBV6-2/TRBV6-3; d_call: -; cdr3_nt: TGTGCCAGCAGAGACCGTTACGAGCAGTACTTC; cdr3_aa: CASRDRYEQYF
j_call: TRBJ2-5; clone_size: many; v_call: TRBV12-3/TRBV12-4; d_call: -; cdr3_nt: TGTGCCAGCAGTTTAAGTATGGGGCGGGTAGAGACCCAGTACTTC; cdr3_aa: CASSLSMGRVETQYF
j_call: TRBJ1-2; clone_size: many; v_call: TRBV20-1; d_call: -; cdr3_nt: TGCAGTGCTAACGACAGGACCTCCCGGGTATTCGTGGGCTACACCTTC; cdr3_aa: CSANDRTSRVFVGYTF
j_call: TRBJ2-5; clone_size: few; v_call: TRBV10-3; d_call: TRBD1; cdr3_nt: TGTGCCATCAGTGAGTCGGGAGGACAGGGGCCCTACGAAGCGGGAGAGACCCAGTACTTC; cdr3_aa: CAISESGGQGPYEAGETQYF
j_call: TRBJ1-3; clone_size: many; v_call: TRBV3-1; d_call: -; cdr3_nt: TGTGCCAGCAGCCAGGATTTTCTCCGCTCTGGAAACACCATATATTTT; cdr3_aa: CASSQDFLRSGNTIYF
j_call: TRBJ2-1; clone_size: many; v_call: TRBV5-1; d_call: TRBD2; cdr3_nt: TGCGCCAGCAGCACCCACAGCGGGGGGACAAGCTCCTACAATGAGCAGTTCTTC; cdr3_aa: CASSTHSGGTSSYNEQFF
j_call: TRBJ2-3; clone_size: -; v_call: TRBV6-5; d_call: TRBD2; cdr3_nt: TGTGCCAGCAACGCTAGACTAGCAACAGATACGCAGTATTTT; cdr3_aa: CASNARLATDTQYF
j_call: TRBJ1-1; clone_size: many; v_call: TRBV12-3/TRBV12-4; d_call: -; cdr3_nt: TGTGCCAGCAGCCCCTTTGACGGCACTGAAGCTTTCTTT; cdr3_aa: CASSPFDGTEAFF
j_call: TRBJ1-5; clone_size: -; v_call: TRBV5-8; d_call: -; cdr3_nt: TGTGCCAGCAGCTTGGCTGGGGGTTTTCAGCCCCAGCATTTT; cdr3_aa: CASSLAGGFQPQHF
j_call: TRBJ1-4; clone_size: many; v_call: TRBV6-1; d_call: -; cdr3_nt: TGTGCCAGCATCCGGCACCTTACAGGCACAGGGAGAAATGAAAAACTGTTTTTT; cdr3_aa: CASIRHLTGTGRNEKLFF
j_call: TRBJ1-2; clone_size: many; v_call: TRBV5-1; d_call: TRBD1; cdr3_nt: TGCGCCAGCAGCTTACTACAGGGGGCCGGTGGCTACACCTTC; cdr3_aa: CASSLLQGAGGYTF
j_call: TRBJ1-1; clone_size: many; v_call: TRBV7-2; d_call: -; cdr3_nt: TGTGCCAGCAGCTTAGCTCCGGACAGTCTGAACACTGAAGCTTTCTTT; cdr3_aa: CASSLAPDSLNTEAFF
j_call: TRBJ2-7; clone_size: -; v_call: TRBV7-2; d_call: -; cdr3_nt: TGTGCCAGCAGCTTGGACTGGGGGTACGAGCAGTACTTC; cdr3_aa: CASSLDWGYEQYF
j_call: TRBJ2-3; clone_size: many; v_call: TRBV10-1; d_call: -; cdr3_nt: TGCGCCAGCAGTGGGTCGGGATACACAGATACGCAGTATTTT; cdr3_aa: CASSGSGYTDTQYF
j_call: TRBJ2-1; clone_size: -; v_call: TRBV29-1; d_call: TRBD2; cdr3_nt: TGCAGCGTTGAAGGTAGCGGGGGGGCCGTAAATGAGCAGTTCTTC; cdr3_aa: CSVEGSGGAVNEQFF
j_call: TRBJ2-2; clone_size: -; v_call: TRBV5-8; d_call: -; cdr3_nt: TGTGCCAGCAGCTCCGGGGGGACAGTAAACACCGGGGAGCTGTTTTTT; cdr3_aa: CASSSGGTVNTGELFF
j_call: TRBJ2-3; clone_size: many; v_call: TRBV28; d_call: -; cdr3_nt: TGTGCCAGCAGTTTAGCGAGAACTCTCACAGATACGCAGTATTTT; cdr3_aa: CASSLARTLTDTQYF
j_call: TRBJ2-2; clone_size: -; v_call: TRBV5-4; d_call: -; cdr3_nt: TGTGCCAGCATTGGGGCAGGGGACACCGGGGAGCTGTTTTTT; cdr3_aa: CASIGAGDTGELFF
j_call: TRBJ1-3; clone_size: few; v_call: TRBV9; d_call: -; cdr3_nt: TGTGCCAGCAGCGTGTACGGGTCCTCTGGAAACACCATATATTTT; cdr3_aa: CASSVYGSSGNTIYF
j_call: TRBJ2-7; clone_size: many; v_call: TRBV28; d_call: -; cdr3_nt: TGTGCCATCTTTGACAGAGGCTCCTACGAGCAGTACTTC; cdr3_aa: CAIFDRGSYEQYF
j_call: TRBJ2-3; clone_size: -; v_call: TRBV25-1; d_call: -; cdr3_nt: TGTGCCAGCAGTGAATTTAGTATAGATACGCAGTATTTT; cdr3_aa: CASSEFSIDTQYF
j_call: TRBJ1-2; clone_size: few; v_call: TRBV6-1; d_call: TRBD1; cdr3_nt: TGTGCCAGCAGTGGGACAGGGATTTATGGCTACACCTTC; cdr3_aa: CASSGTGIYGYTF
j_call: TRBJ2-3; clone_size: many; v_call: TRBV3-1; d_call: TRBD2; cdr3_nt: TGTGCCAGCAGCCGCAGACTAGCGGGGGCGGGAGATACGCAGTATTTT; cdr3_aa: CASSRRLAGAGDTQYF
j_call: TRBJ1-5; clone_size: many; v_call: TRBV20-1; d_call: -; cdr3_nt: TGCAGTGCTAGTCGGCAGGGGATCGGAAATCAGCCCCAGCATTTT; cdr3_aa: CSASRQGIGNQPQHF
j_call: TRBJ2-1; clone_size: -; v_call: TRBV20-1; d_call: -; cdr3_nt: TGCAGTGCTCCCGGGGTCTCCAATGAGCAGTTCTTC; cdr3_aa: CSAPGVSNEQFF
j_call: TRBJ2-1; clone_size: -; v_call: TRBV5-1; d_call: TRBD1; cdr3_nt: TGCGCCAGCAGCTTGGCCTCAGGGGGCGATGAGCAGTTCTTC; cdr3_aa: CASSLASGGDEQFF
j_call: TRBJ1-2; clone_size: few; v_call: TRBV7-9; d_call: -; cdr3_nt: TGTGCCAGCAGTCCCGCGTTGTTCGGAGCTAACTATGGCTACACCTTC; cdr3_aa: CASSPALFGANYGYTF
j_call: TRBJ1-4; clone_size: many; v_call: TRBV20-1; d_call: -; cdr3_nt: TGCAGTGCTAGACGCGGAGCTAATGAAAAACTGTTTTTT; cdr3_aa: CSARRGANEKLFF
j_call: TRBJ1-1; clone_size: many; v_call: TRBV30; d_call: -; cdr3_nt: TGTGCCCTTAGTCACGAAATGAACACTGAAGCTTTCTTT; cdr3_aa: CALSHEMNTEAFF
j_call: TRBJ2-3; clone_size: -; v_call: TRBV11-2; d_call: -; cdr3_nt: TGTGCCAGCAGCCAAGGGGTCACAGATACGCAGTATTTT; cdr3_aa: CASSQGVTDTQYF
j_call: TRBJ1-2; clone_size: many; v_call: TRBV5-5; d_call: -; cdr3_nt: TGTGCCAGCAGCGAAGCTGAGGTTAGCTACACCTTC; cdr3_aa: CASSEAEVSYTF
j_call: TRBJ2-2; clone_size: few; v_call: TRBV19; d_call: TRBD1; cdr3_nt: TGTGCCAGTATTCATGGGGACAGGGAGAACACCGGGGAGCTGTTTTTT; cdr3_aa: CASIHGDRENTGELFF
j_call: TRBJ2-2; clone_size: many; v_call: TRBV11-2; d_call: TRBD2; cdr3_nt: TGTGCCAGCAGCTCGGAGACTCAAAGCGGGAAACCGGCGAACACCGGGGAGCTGTTTTTT; cdr3_aa: CASSSETQSGKPANTGELFF
j_call: TRBJ2-3; clone_size: few; v_call: TRBV4-2; d_call: -; cdr3_nt: TGTGCCAGCAGCCAAGGAGGGGAGTTCTCGACAGATACGCAGTATTTT; cdr3_aa: CASSQGGEFSTDTQYF
j_call: TRBJ2-1; clone_size: -; v_call: TRBV20-1; d_call: -; cdr3_nt: TGCAGTGCTTCCCGGAGGCTCAATGAGCAGTTCTTC; cdr3_aa: CSASRRLNEQFF
j_call: TRBJ1-4; clone_size: many; v_call: TRBV7-2; d_call: -; cdr3_nt: TGTGCCAGCAGCTCCCGTGGGCTCGGGGAAAAACTGTTTTTT; cdr3_aa: CASSSRGLGEKLFF